The 3 T cell receptor beta chains given below trace back to one sample, sequenced in a study of metastatic and nonmetastatic thyroid tumors. There were no patients who had received any treatment before thyroid surgery. Through MiXCR, TCRdb re-clonotyped the PCR reads. The data contain over 15,000 clones, 25% to 35% of them singletons. The source material was tumor tissue. These receptors all come from a male donor with papillary thyroid cancer or a benign thyroid nodule (not recorded which). Some clones in this sample may be carry-over from other donors' samples.

This clone was detected a few times. The J gene is TRBJ1-1, the V gene TRBV19; perhaps TRBD1 as D (5 bases). Germline V gene lookup returns CDR1 LNHDA and CDR2 SQIVND (reference sequence). The V end was cut by 8 bases, the J end by 4 bases, with 14 bases between. This CDR3 is built from 13 residues. CDR3 sequence: CASCRDLGTEAFF. The CDR3 nucleotides are TGTGCCAGTTGTAGGGACCTTGGCACTGAAGCTTTCTTT.

There are a few counts of this clone. Since no conserved phenylalanine or tryptophan closes the CDR3, a read error is the likely cause. The chain uses TRBV6-9 and TRBJ2-7, with 9 bases lining up with TRBD2. V shed 6 bases and J 3 bases; nucleotides not matched to a gene: 3. This CDR3 has 13 residues. In germline, CDR1 is MNHGY, CDR2 SVAAGI. The CDR3 nucleotides are TGTGCCAGCAGACCTAGCGGGGTCTACGAGCAGTACCTC. Its protein product is CASRPSGVYEQYL.

This clone is classed as medium-sized (0.01 to 0.1%). The chain has TRBV20-1 and TRBJ2-5; D possibly corresponds to TRBD1 (6 bases). V was shortened by 0 bases and J by 5 bases, with 16 bases between the two germline ends. The germline gives CDR1 DFQATT, CDR2 SNEGSKA (reference sequence). The CDR3 runs to 15 residues. The CDR3 region is CSARDIRSRGETQYF. The CDR3 DNA sequence: TGCAGTGCTAGAGATATTAGGTCGAGGGGGGAGACCCAGTACTTC.